One TCR beta chain is described in this entry. Its matching antigen is unknown. Germline V gene data show CDR1 as SGDLS and CDR2 as YYNGEE. The CDR3 loop spans 14 amino acids. V dropped 0 bases and J dropped 6 bases, with 11 bases sitting between them. A quantitative 5'-RACE method, one with molecular barcodes, was used to make TCR beta libraries. TCRdb recomputed calls from the 5' RACE reads with MiXCR, one row per CDR3 protein. The sample has around 770,000 distinct CDR3 sequences, 10% to 15% seen once. The record originates from a study of CD8 T cells in ankylosing spondylitis. Study-level findings and limits: Within peripheral blood, clones linked to disease were CD8+ and relatively rare. Among TCR beta sequences, a motif of eight highly homologous variants appeared characteristic of ankylosing spondylitis blood. As reported, disease-linked clones showed significant enrichment in matched ankylosing spondylitis synovial fluid. In reactive arthritis synovial fluid and blood, some motif variants had been reported before.

Sequencing was carried out using blood, either unsorted or a sorted T cell fraction (not recorded which). V usage is TRBV9 and J usage is TRBJ2-3; no clear D gene. The sequence came from a male donor with ankylosing spondylitis. The DNA of the CDR3 is TGTGCCAGCAGCGTAGAGGGAACTGTTGATACGCAGTATTTT. Translation gives CASSVEGTVDTQYF.